This TCR beta chain was captured in a study of radiotherapy plus CTLA-4 blockade in lung cancer (dated by TCRdb to the late 2010s). For context, the study as a whole: Among enrolled patients, 15% to 20% had an objective response and 30% to 40% reached disease control. Paper-wide results and their limitations: After treatment with radiotherapy and ipilimumab, TCR clones that originated in tumors expanded in peripheral blood. The strongest predictors of response, as reported, were early dynamic changes in blood T cell clones along with a rise in serum interferon-beta after radiation.

Focal radiation therapy combined with CTLA-4 blockade (ipilimumab) was tested in patients with chemo-refractory metastatic non-small-cell lung cancer. The library came from the immunoSEQ multiplex PCR assay. TCRdb holds this immuneACCESS table with in-frame rearrangements only. Some clones are missing; in checked studies, unresolved V genes explain under half, and the rest has no known cause. Present in this sample are 13,000 to 15,000 clones, approximately 87% of which were seen just once. Roughly an eighth of the sample comes from the top ten. The germline V gene (reference sequence) supplies CDR1 MNHNY and CDR2 SVGAGI. V sheds 2 bases and J sheds 0 bases, leaving 8 bases between their ends. The cysteine opens and the phenylalanine closes a CDR3 of 15 amino acids. The entry retains the CDR3 DNA only, 45 bases that are in frame from base 1. This clone was detected a few times. Its antigen is currently not known. One base away there is no much larger clone; base qualities are not given.

The sequenced sample was peripheral blood, obtained from a patient treated with radiotherapy plus ipilimumab. The source of this sequence is a human donor with non-small cell lung cancer that progressed on radiotherapy plus ipilimumab. Some clones in this sample may be carry-over from other donors' samples. This chain is built from TRBV6-6 and TRBJ1-3, with the D gene uncertain. The encoded CDR3 is CASSYHSGSGNTIYF. Read as DNA, the sequence is TGTGCCAGCAGTTACCATTCAGGCTCTGGAAACACCATATATTTT.